The T cell receptor beta chain described here comes from a study of human T cells and chemical hapten exposure. TCRdb itself ran the RACE reads through MiXCR, one entry per CDR3 protein. The data show a few hundred thousand distinct CDR3 sequences, 4.8% seen once. The sample's time point: patch test 1, 2 weeks after DPC sensitization. The treatment was: therapeutic diphenylcyclopropenone sensitization with weekly scalp DPC. This clonotype was picked up a small number of times. CDR3 size: 12 residues. The ends were cut back, 6 bases at V and 7 bases at J, with 10 bases in the middle. The J gene is TRBJ1-5, the V gene TRBV12-3 or TRBV12-4; the D is unclear. This TCR derives from a woman between 45 and 65 years old with alopecia areata. Some clones in this sample may be carry-over from other donors' samples. Sequenced material: whole blood, taken in connection with sensitization to the hapten diphenylcyclopropenone (DPC). CDR3 sequence (DNA): TGTGCCAGCAGCCTTCCACCACAGCCCCAGCATTTT. It encodes CASSLPPQPQHF.